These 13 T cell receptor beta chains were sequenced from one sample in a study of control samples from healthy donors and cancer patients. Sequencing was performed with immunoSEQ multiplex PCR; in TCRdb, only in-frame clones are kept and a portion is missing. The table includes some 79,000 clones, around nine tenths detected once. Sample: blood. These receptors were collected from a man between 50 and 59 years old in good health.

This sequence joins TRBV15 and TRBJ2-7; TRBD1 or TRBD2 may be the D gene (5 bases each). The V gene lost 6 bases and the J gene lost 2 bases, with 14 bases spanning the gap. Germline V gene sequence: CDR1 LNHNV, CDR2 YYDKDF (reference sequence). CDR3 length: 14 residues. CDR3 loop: CATRDMGPPYEQYF. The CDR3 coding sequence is TGTGCCACCAGAGATATGGGACCGCCCTACGAGCAGTACTTC.

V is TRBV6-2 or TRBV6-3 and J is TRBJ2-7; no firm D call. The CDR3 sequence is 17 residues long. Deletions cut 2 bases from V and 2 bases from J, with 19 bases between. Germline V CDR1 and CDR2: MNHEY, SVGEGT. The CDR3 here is CASSYPTDRITAYEQYF. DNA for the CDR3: TGTGCCAGCAGTTACCCTACGGACCGGATTACGGCCTACGAGCAGTACTTC.

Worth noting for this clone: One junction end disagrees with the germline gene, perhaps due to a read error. The CDR3 region has the DNA TGTGCCAGCAGCTTAGACAGCCCCGGCACAAATACGCAGTATTTT. This encodes CASSLDSPGTNTQYF. The genes are TRBV5-4 and TRBJ2-3, with a possible D match to TRBD1 (5 bases). The V gene's germline CDR1 is SGHNT and CDR2 YYREEE (reference sequence). The CDR3 totals 15 residues.

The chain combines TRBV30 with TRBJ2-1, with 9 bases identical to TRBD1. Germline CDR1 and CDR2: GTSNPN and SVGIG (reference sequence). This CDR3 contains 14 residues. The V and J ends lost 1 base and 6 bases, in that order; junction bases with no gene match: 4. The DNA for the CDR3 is TGTGCCTGGAGTGGGGGGACAGGGCGCAATGAGCAGTTCTTC. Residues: CAWSGGTGRNEQFF.

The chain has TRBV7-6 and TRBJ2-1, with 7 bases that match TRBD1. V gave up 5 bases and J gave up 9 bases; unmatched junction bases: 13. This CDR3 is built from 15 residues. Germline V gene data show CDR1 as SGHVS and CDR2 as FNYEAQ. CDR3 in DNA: TGTGCCAGCAGCCCCCAATCCCAGGGGGTGTTTGAGCAGTTCTTC. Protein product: CASSPQSQGVFEQFF.

CDR3 bases: TGTGCCAGCAGATTTCCCTGGGGGGGAGTCTACACCTTC. Protein product: CASRFPWGGVYTF. This chain connects TRBV5-4 to TRBJ1-2, with a possible D match to TRBD1 (5 bases). Deletions cut 5 bases from V and 10 bases from J, with 18 bases between. The germline gives CDR1 SGHNT, CDR2 YYREEE (reference sequence). The CDR3 consists of 13 residues.

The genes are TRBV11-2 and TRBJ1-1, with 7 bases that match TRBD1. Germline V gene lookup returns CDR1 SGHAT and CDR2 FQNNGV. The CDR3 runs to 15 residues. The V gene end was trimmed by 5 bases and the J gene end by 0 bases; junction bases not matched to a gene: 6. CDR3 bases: TGTGCCAGCAGCCGGACAGGAATCATGAACACTGAAGCTTTCTTT. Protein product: CASSRTGIMNTEAFF.

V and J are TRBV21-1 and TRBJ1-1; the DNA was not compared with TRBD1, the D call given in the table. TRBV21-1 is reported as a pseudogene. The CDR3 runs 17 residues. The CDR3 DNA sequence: TGTGCCAGCAGCACCAACTGGGACAAGTACATGAACACTGAAGCTTTCTTT. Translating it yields CASSTNWDKYMNTEAFF.

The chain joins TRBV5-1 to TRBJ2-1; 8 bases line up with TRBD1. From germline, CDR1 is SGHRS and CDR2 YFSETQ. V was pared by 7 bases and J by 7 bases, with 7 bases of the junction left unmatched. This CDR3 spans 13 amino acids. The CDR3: CASGTGGLNEQFF. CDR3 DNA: TGCGCCAGCGGGACAGGAGGTCTGAATGAGCAGTTCTTC.

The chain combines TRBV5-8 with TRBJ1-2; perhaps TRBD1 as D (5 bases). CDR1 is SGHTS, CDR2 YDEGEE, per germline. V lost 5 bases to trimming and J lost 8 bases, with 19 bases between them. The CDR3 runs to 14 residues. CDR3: CASRRGWDREGYTF. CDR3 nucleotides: TGTGCCAGCAGGCGCGGGTGGGACCGTGAGGGCTACACCTTC.

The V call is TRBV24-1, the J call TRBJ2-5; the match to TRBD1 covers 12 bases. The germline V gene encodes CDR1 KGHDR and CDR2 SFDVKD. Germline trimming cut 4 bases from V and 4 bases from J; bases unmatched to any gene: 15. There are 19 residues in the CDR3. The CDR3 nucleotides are TGTGCCACCAGTGACCAATCCGGGACAGGGGGCGGGGGACGAGAGACCCAGTACTTC. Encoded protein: CATSDQSGTGGGGRETQYF.

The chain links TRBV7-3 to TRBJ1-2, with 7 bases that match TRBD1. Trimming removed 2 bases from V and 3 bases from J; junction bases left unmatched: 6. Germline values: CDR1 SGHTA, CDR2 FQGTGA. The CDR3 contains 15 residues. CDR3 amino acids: CASSLVGRGDYGYTF. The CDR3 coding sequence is TGTGCCAGCAGCTTAGTGGGCAGGGGGGACTATGGCTACACCTTC.

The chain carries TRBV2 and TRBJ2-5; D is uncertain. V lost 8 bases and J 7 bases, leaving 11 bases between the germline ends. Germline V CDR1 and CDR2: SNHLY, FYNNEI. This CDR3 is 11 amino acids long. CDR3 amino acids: CASVVRSTQYF. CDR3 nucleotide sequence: TGTGCCAGCGTAGTTAGGTCGACCCAGTACTTC.